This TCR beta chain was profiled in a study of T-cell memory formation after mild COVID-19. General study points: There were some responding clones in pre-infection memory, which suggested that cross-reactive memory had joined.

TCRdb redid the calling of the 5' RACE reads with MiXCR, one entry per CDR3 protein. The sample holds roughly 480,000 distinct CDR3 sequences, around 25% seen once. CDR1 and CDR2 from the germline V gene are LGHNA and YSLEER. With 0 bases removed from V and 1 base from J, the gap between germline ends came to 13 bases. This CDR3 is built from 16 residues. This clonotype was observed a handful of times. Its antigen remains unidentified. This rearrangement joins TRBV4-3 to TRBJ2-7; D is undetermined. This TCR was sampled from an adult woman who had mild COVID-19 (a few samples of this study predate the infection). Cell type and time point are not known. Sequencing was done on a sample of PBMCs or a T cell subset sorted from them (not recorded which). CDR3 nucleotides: TGCGCCAGCAGCCAAGATTATCCTGACGCTTCCTACGAGCAGTACTTC. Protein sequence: CASSQDYPDASYEQYF.